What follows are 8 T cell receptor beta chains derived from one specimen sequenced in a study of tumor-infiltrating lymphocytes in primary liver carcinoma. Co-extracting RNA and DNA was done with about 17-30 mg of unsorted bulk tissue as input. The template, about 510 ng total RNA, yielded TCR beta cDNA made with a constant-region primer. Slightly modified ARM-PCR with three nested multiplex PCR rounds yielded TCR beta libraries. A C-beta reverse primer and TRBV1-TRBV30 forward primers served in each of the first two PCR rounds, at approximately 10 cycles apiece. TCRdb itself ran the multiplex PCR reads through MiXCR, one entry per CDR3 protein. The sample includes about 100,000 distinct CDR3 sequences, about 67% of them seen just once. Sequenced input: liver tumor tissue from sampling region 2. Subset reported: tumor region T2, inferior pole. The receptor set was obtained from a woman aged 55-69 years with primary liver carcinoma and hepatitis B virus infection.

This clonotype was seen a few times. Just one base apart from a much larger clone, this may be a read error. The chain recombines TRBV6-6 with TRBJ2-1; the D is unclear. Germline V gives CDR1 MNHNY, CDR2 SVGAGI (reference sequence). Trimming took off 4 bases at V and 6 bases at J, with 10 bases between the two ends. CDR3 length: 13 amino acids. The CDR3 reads CASSFLATNEQFF. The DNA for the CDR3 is TGTGCCAGCAGTTTCCTGGCCACCAATGAGCAGTTCTTC.

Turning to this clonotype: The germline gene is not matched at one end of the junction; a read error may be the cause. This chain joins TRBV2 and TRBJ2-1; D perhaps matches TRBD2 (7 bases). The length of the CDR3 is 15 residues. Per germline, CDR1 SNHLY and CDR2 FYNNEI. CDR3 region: CASRDNGGGHNEQSF. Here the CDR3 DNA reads TGTGCCAGCAGGGACAATGGGGGGGGCCACAATGAGCAGTCCTTC.

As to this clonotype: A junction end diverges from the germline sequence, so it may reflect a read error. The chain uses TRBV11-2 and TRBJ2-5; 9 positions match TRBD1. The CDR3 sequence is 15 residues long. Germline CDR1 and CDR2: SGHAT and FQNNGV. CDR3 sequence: CATSTGQGKRETQYF. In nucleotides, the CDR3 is TGTGCCACCAGCACGGGACAGGGAAAGAGAGAGACCCAGTACTTC.

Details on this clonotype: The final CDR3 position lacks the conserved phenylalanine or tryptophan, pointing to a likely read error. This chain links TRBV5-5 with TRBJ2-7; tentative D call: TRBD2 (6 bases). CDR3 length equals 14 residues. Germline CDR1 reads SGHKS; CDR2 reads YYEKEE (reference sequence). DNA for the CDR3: TGTGCCAGCAACTCCAGACTAGGCCAATACGGGCAGTACCTC. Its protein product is CASNSRLGQYGQYL.

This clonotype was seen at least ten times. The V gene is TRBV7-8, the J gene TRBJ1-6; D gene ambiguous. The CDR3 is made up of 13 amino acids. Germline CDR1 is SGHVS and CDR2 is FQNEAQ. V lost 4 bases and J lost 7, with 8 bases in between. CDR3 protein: CASSSRGNSPLHF. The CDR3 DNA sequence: TGTGCCAGCAGCTCCCGTGGGAATTCACCCCTCCACTTT.

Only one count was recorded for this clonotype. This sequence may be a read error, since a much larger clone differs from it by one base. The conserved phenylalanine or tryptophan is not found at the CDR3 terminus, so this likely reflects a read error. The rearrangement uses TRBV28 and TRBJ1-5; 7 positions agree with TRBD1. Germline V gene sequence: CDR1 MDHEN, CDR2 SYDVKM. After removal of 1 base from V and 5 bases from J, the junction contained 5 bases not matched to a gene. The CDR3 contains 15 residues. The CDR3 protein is CASSLSGQPYQPQHL. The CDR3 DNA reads TGTGCCAGCAGTTTATCGGGACAGCCATATCAGCCCCAGCATCTT.

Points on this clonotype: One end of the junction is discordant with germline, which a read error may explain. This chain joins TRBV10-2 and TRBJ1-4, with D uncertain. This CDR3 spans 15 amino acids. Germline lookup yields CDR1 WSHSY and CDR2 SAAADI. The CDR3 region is CDSSEPGVMDEKLFF. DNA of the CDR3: TGCGACAGCAGTGAGCCCGGGGTCATGGATGAAAAACTGTTTTTT.

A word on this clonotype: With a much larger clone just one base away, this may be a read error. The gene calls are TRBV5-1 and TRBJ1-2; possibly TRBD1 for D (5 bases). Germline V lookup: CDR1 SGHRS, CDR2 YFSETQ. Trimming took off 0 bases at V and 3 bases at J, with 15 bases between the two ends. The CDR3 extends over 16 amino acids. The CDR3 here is CASSLAPTVGDYGYTF. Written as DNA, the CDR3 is TGCGCCAGCAGCTTGGCCCCGACAGTGGGCGACTATGGCTACACCTTC.